The 16 T cell receptor beta chains given below trace back to one sample, sequenced in a study of response to subunit inactivated influenza vaccine. TCRdb re-called the RT-PCR reads through MiXCR, storing one row per CDR3 protein. Of about 500,000 distinct CDR3 sequences listed, more than 15% are singletons. The sample consisted of CD4+ T cells sorted from PBMCs, taken less than 25 months after vaccination. The receptors were sampled from a man aged 45-69 years who received an inactivated influenza vaccine.

The chain joins TRBV15 to TRBJ2-7; unclear D gene. Trimming took 2 bases from V and 1 from J, leaving 9 bases between them. The CDR3 runs 14 residues. Germline loops: CDR1 LNHNV, CDR2 YYDKDF (reference sequence). The CDR3 loop reads CATSRNTGSYEQYF. The CDR3 coding sequence is TGTGCCACCAGCAGAAACACTGGGTCCTACGAGCAGTACTTC.

This clonotype showed up just a few times. This sequence joins TRBV11-2 and TRBJ2-3; 16 bases are shared with TRBD2. The CDR3 covers 18 residues. The germline V gene encodes CDR1 SGHAT and CDR2 FQNNGV. Trimming took 4 bases from V and 1 from J; bases not matched to a gene: 5. Here the CDR3 reads CASSSPGLAGGRTDTQYF. The CDR3 DNA reads as TGTGCCAGCAGCTCACCGGGACTAGCGGGGGGGCGCACAGATACGCAGTATTTT.

There are a few counts of this clonotype. The V gene is TRBV20-1, the J gene TRBJ1-1; D might be TRBD1 (5 bases). CDR3 length: 12 residues. Germline V lookup: CDR1 DFQATT, CDR2 SNEGSKA (reference sequence). V was pared by 3 bases and J by 4 bases, with 9 bases between. CDR3 sequence: CSARPQGTEAFF. The DNA of the CDR3 is TGCAGTGCTAGGCCTCAGGGCACTGAAGCTTTCTTT.

This clonotype has only one observation. CDR3 in amino acids: CAISAADTQYF. The CDR3 bases are TGTGCCATCAGTGCCGCAGATACGCAGTATTTT. The chain employs TRBV10-3 and TRBJ2-3, with D unresolved. Deletions cut 4 bases from V and 4 bases from J, with 3 bases between. CDR3 size: 11 residues. Germline V gene lookup returns CDR1 ENHRY and CDR2 SYGVKD.

This clonotype was detected many times. The rearrangement joins TRBV5-5 to TRBJ2-3; D is tentatively TRBD1 or TRBD2 (6 bases each). This CDR3 is built from 16 residues. Per the germline V gene, CDR1 is SGHKS and CDR2 is YYEKEE (reference sequence). V was clipped by 0 bases and J by 4 bases, with 15 bases between them. CDR3 sequence: CASSLGGASSSDTQYF. The CDR3 bases are TGTGCCAGCAGCTTGGGGGGGGCCAGCAGCTCAGATACGCAGTATTTT.

Many counts were recorded for this clonotype. The V call is TRBV7-2, the J call TRBJ1-2; TRBD1 matches 7 bases. The CDR3 covers 14 residues. Germline values: CDR1 SGHTA, CDR2 FQGNSA. After removal of 5 bases from V and 8 bases from J, the junction contained 11 bases not matched to a gene. CDR3 sequence reads: CASSPAGRGYGYTF. In DNA, the CDR3 is TGTGCCAGCAGCCCCGCCGGCAGGGGGTACGGCTACACCTTC.

This clonotype has at least ten counts. V usage is TRBV12-3 or TRBV12-4 and J usage is TRBJ2-7, with 11 bases lining up with TRBD2. The CDR3 runs 15 residues. J lost 0 bases, V lost 6 bases, and 4 bases had no gene match. The CDR3 DNA is TGTGCCAGCAGCCTTAGCGGGGGGGCCTCCTACGAGCAGTACTTC. Encoded protein: CASSLSGGASYEQYF.

The chain employs TRBV12-3 or TRBV12-4 and TRBJ2-1; D possibly corresponds to TRBD2 (7 bases). V was clipped by 5 bases and J by 7 bases, with 15 bases between them. The CDR3 has 14 amino acids. The CDR3 sequence: CASSTRGGGNEQFF. CDR3 nucleotides: TGTGCCAGCAGTACACGCGGGGGCGGAAATGAGCAGTTCTTC.

This clonotype was observed at least ten times. This chain uses TRBV7-2 with TRBJ2-1, with unresolved D. Germline values: CDR1 SGHTA, CDR2 FQGNSA. V was pared by 1 base and J by 6 bases, with 7 bases between. CDR3 size: 13 residues. The CDR3 DNA sequence: TGTGCCAGCAGCTTAGGACGTCTCAATGAGCAGTTCTTC. Protein sequence: CASSLGRLNEQFF.

In its sample, this clonotype was seen a few times. This chain joins TRBV5-1 and TRBJ2-7; a weak D match, TRBD1 (6 bases). CDR1 SGHRS and CDR2 YFSETQ come from the germline V gene. Trimming shortened V by 4 bases and J by 2 bases, and 13 bases separated the two germline ends. The CDR3 extends over 14 amino acids. The CDR3 protein is CASSEGRTAYEQYF. CDR3 nucleotide sequence: TGCGCCAGCAGCGAAGGGCGGACAGCCTACGAGCAGTACTTC.

V and J are TRBV20-1 and TRBJ2-7, with 8 bases that match TRBD2. J gave up 4 bases and V 5 bases, and 10 bases lay outside the gene matches. The V gene's germline CDR1 is DFQATT and CDR2 SNEGSKA (reference sequence). The CDR3 has 14 amino acids. The CDR3 protein is CSAELGTSLYEQYF. CDR3 DNA sequence: TGCAGTGCTGAACTCGGGACTAGTCTGTACGAGCAGTACTTC.

This clonotype was found a few times. The chain carries TRBV4-3 and TRBJ2-3, with 8 nucleotides matching TRBD2. Germline trimming cut 1 base from V and 5 bases from J; bases unmatched to any gene: 5. Germline CDR1 reads LGHNA; CDR2 reads YSLEER. CDR3 length: 15 amino acids. In nucleotides, the CDR3 is TGCGCCAGCAGCCAAGGGGGTAGCGGGGAAGATACGCAGTATTTT. Translation: CASSQGGSGEDTQYF.

This clonotype has ten or more counts. Here the CDR3 DNA reads TGTGCCAGCAGTTCGGAAGGGACTAGCACAGATACGCAGTATTTT. Amino acid sequence: CASSSEGTSTDTQYF. The chain joins TRBV12-3 or TRBV12-4 to TRBJ2-3; D possibly corresponds to TRBD2 (6 bases). The CDR3 extends over 15 amino acids. Trimming removed 4 bases from V and 0 bases from J, with 11 bases in between.

V and J are TRBV12-3 or TRBV12-4 and TRBJ2-3, with TRBD2 as a possible D gene (6 bases). The CDR3 spans 15 residues. V was cut by 1 base and J by 5 bases, with 13 bases left in between. CDR3 loop: CASSLGGISGDTQYF. The CDR3 bases are TGTGCCAGCAGTTTAGGAGGAATTAGCGGAGATACGCAGTATTTT.

The V and J genes are TRBV9 and TRBJ2-1; 12 positions match TRBD2. The V gene's germline CDR1 is SGDLS and CDR2 YYNGEE. The V and J ends lost 4 bases and 4 bases, in that order; junction bases with no gene match: 6. This CDR3 contains 16 residues. In nucleotides, the CDR3 is TGTGCCAGCAGCCCGCGACTAGCGGGAGTATACAATGAGCAGTTCTTC. Amino acid sequence: CASSPRLAGVYNEQFF.

This clonotype was observed a few times. The V gene is TRBV4-2, the J gene TRBJ2-7; 8 nucleotides align to TRBD1. The V gene's germline CDR1 is LGHNA and CDR2 YNFKEQ. The CDR3 is 17 residues long. With V trimmed by 1 base and J by 5 bases, 13 bases remained unmatched. The CDR3: CASSQAALGQAFDEQYF. CDR3 coding DNA: TGTGCCAGCAGCCAAGCTGCACTGGGACAGGCGTTCGACGAGCAGTACTTC.